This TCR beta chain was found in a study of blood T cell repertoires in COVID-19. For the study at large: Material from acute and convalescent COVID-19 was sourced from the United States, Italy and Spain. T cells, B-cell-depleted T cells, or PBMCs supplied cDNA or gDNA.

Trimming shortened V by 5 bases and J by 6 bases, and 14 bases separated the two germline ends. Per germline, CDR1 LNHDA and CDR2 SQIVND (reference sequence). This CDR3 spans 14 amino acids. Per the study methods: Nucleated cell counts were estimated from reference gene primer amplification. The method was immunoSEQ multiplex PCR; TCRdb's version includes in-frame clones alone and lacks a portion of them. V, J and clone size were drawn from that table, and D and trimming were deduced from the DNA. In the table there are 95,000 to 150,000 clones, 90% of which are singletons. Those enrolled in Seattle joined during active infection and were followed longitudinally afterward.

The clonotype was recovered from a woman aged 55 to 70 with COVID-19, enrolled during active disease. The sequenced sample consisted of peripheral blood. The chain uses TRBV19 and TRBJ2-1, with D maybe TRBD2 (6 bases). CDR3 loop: CASSPGLPPNEQFF. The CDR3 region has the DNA TGTGCCAGTAGTCCGGGACTCCCCCCCAATGAGCAGTTCTTC.